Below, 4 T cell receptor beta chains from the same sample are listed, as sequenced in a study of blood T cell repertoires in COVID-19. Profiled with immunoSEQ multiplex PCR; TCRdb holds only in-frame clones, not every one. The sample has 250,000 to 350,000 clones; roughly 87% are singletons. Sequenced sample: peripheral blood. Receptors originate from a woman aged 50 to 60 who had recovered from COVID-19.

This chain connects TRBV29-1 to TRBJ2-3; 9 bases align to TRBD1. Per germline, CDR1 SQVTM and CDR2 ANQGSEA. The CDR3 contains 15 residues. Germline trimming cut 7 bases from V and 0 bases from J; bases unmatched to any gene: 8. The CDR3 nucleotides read TGCAGCGCTACAAGACAGGGGGGTAGCACAGATACGCAGTATTTT. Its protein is CSATRQGGSTDTQYF.

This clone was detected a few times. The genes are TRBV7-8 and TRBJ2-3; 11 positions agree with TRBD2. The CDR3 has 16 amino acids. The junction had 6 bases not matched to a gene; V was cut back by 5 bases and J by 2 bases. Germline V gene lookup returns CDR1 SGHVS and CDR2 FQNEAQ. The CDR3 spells CASSPRLAGLTDTQYF. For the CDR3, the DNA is TGTGCCAGCAGCCCGAGACTAGCGGGACTCACAGATACGCAGTATTTT.

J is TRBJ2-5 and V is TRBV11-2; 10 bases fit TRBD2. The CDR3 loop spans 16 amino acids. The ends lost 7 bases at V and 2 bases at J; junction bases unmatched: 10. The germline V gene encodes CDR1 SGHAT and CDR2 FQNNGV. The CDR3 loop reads CASTSWLAGEQETQYF. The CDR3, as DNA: TGTGCCAGCACAAGTTGGCTAGCGGGGGAACAAGAGACCCAGTACTTC.

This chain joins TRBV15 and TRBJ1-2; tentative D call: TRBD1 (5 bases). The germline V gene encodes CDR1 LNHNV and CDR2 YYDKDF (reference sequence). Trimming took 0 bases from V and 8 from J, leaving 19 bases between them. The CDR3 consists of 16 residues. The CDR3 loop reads CATSRDWGVGGSGYTF. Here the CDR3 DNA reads TGTGCCACCAGCAGAGATTGGGGGGTAGGAGGGTCGGGCTACACCTTC.